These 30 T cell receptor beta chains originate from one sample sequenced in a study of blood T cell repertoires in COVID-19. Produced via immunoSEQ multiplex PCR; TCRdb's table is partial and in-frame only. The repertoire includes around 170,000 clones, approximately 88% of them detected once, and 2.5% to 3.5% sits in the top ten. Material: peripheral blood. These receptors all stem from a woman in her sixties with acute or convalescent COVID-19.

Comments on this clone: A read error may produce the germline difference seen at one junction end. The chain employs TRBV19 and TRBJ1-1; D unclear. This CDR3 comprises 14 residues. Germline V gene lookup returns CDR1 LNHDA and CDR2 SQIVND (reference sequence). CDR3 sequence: CASQKPRRNSEAFF. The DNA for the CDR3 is TGTGCCAGTCAAAAACCCCGGAGGAACTCTGAAGCTTTCTTT.

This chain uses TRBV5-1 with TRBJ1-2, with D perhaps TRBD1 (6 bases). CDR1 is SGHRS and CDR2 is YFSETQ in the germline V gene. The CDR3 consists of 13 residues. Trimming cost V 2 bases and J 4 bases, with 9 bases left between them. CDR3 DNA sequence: TGCGCCAGCAGCTTACAGGGCGGCTATGGCTACACCTTC. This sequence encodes CASSLQGGYGYTF.

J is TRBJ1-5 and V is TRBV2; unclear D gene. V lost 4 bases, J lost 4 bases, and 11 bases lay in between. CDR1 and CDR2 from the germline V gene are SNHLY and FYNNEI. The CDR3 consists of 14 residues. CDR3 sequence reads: CASSVVERNQPQHF. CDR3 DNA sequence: TGTGCCAGCAGTGTCGTAGAGCGGAATCAGCCCCAGCATTTT.

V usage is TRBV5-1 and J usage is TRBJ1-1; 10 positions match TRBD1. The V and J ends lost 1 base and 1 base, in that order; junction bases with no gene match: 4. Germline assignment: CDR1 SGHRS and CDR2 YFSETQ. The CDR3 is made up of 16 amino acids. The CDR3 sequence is CASSLRTGGTNTEAFF. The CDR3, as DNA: TGCGCCAGCAGCTTGAGGACAGGGGGAACGAACACTGAAGCTTTCTTT.

The CDR3 coding sequence is TGTGCCTGGAGTCCCGGACATCCTCCCCACGAGCAGTACTTC. Translated: CAWSPGHPPHEQYF. This chain links TRBV30 with TRBJ2-7; possible D gene TRBD1, 5 bases. Per germline, CDR1 GTSNPN and CDR2 SVGIG (reference sequence). Trimming left V 2 bases short and J 5 bases short, with 16 bases between. This CDR3 contains 14 residues.

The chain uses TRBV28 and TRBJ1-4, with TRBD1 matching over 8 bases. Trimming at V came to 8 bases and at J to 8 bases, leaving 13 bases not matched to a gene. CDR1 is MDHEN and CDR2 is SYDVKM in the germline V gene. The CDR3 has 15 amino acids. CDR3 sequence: CASGTGVGRSEKLFF. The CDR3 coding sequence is TGTGCCAGCGGGACAGGAGTAGGGCGTTCCGAAAAACTGTTTTTT.

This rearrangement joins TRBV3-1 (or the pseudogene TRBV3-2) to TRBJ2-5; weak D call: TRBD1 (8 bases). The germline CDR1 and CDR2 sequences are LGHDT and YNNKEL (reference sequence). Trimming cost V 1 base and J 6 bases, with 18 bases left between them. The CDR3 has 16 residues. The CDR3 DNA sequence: TGTGCCAGCAGCCAAGTGTCCAGCGGGGACAGGAAGACCCAGTACTTC. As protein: CASSQVSSGDRKTQYF.

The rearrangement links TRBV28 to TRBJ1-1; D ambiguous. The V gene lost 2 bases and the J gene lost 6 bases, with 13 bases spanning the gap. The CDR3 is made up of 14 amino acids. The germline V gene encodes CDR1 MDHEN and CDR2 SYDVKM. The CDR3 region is CASSLIGRSAEAFF. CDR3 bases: TGTGCCAGCAGTTTAATCGGGAGGAGTGCTGAAGCTTTCTTT.

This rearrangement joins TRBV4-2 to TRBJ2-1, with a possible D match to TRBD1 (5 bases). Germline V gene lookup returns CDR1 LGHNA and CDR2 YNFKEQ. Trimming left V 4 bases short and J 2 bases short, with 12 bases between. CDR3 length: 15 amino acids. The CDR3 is CASSLGRATYNEQFF. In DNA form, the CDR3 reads TGTGCCAGCAGCCTCGGCAGGGCAACCTACAATGAGCAGTTCTTC.

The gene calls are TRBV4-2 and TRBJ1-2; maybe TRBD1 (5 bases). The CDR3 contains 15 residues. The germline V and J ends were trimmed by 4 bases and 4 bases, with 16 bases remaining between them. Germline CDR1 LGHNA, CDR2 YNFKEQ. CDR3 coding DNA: TGTGCCAGCAGCCGGTGGCGGGACGGACCCTATGGCTACACCTTC. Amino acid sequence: CASSRWRDGPYGYTF.

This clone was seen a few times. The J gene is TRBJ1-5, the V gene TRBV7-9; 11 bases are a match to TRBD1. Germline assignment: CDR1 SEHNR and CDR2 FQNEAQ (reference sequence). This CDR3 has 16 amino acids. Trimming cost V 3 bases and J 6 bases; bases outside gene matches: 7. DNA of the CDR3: TGTGCCAGCAGCTTCTCCGGGACAGGGGGGGGTCAGCCCCAGCATTTT. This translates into CASSFSGTGGGQPQHF.

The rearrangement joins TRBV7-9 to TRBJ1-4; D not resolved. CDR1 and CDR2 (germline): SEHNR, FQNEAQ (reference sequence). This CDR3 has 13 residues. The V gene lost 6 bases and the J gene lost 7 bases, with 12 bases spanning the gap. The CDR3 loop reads CASSWRPPEKLFF. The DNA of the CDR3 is TGTGCCAGCAGTTGGAGGCCTCCTGAAAAACTGTTTTTT. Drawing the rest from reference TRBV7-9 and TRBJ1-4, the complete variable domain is DTGVSQNPRHKITKRGQNVTFRCDPISEHNRLYWYRQTLGQGPEFLTYFQNEAQLEKSRLLSDRFSAERPKGSFSTLEIQRTEQGDSAMYLCASSWRPPEKLFFGSGTQLSVL.

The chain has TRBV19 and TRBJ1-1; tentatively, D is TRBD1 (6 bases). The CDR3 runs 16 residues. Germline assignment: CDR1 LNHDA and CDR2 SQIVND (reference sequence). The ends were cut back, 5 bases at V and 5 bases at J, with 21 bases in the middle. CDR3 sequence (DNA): TGTGCCAGTAGTCACCTTCCAGGGAGGGGGGGGACTGAAGCTTTCTTT. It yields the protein CASSHLPGRGGTEAFF.

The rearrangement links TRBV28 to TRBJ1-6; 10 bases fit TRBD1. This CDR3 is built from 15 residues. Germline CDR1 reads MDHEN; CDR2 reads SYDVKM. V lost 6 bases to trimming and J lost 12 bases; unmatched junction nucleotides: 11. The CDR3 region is CASSGWGTGAKPLHF. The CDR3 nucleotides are TGTGCCAGCAGCGGTTGGGGGACAGGGGCCAAACCCCTCCACTTT. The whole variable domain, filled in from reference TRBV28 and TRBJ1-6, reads DVKVTQSSRYLVKRTGEKVFLECVQDMDHENMFWYRQDPGLGLRLIYFSYDVKMKEKGDIPEGYSVSREKKERFSLILESASTNQTSMYLCASSGWGTGAKPLHFGNGTRLTVT.

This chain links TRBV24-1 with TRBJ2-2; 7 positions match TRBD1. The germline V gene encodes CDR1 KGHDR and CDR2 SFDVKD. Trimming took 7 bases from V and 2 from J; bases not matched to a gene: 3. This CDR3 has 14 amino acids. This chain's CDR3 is CATSGTANTGELFF. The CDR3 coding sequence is TGTGCCACCAGCGGGACAGCCAACACCGGGGAGCTGTTTTTT.

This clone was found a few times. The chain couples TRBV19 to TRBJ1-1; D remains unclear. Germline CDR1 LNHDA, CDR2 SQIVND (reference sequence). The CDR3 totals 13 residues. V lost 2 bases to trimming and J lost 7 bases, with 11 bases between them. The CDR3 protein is CASSIRRAGEAFF. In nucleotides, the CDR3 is TGTGCCAGTAGTATAAGAAGGGCGGGTGAAGCTTTCTTT.

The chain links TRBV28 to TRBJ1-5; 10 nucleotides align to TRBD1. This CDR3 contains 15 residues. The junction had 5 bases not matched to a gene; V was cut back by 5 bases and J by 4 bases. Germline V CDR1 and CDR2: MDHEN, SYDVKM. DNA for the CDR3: TGTGCCAGCAGTACCGGGACAGGGGATAATCAGCCCCAGCATTTT. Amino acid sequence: CASSTGTGDNQPQHF.

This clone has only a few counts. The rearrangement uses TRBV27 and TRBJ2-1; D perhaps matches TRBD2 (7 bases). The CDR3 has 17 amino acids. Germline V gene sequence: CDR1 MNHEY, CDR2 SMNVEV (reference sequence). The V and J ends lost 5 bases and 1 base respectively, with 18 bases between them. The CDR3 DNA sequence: TGTGCCAGCAGTCCCGAGGGGGGCGGGGGTTCCTACAATGAGCAGTTCTTC. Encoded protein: CASSPEGGGGSYNEQFF.

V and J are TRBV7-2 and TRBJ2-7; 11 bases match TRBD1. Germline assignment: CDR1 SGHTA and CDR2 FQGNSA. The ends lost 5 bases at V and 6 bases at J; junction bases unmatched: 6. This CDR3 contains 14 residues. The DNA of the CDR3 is TGTGCCAGCAGCCATGGACAGGGGGCGAGCGAGCAGTACTTC. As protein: CASSHGQGASEQYF.

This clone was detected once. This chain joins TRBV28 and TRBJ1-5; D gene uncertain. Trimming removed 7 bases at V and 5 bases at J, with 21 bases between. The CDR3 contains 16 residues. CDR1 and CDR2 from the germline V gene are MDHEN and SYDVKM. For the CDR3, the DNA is TGTGCCAGCACCTACGGCCCCCAGGAAGGTCATCAGCCCCAGCATTTT. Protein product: CASTYGPQEGHQPQHF. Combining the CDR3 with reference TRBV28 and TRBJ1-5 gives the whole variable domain DVKVTQSSRYLVKRTGEKVFLECVQDMDHENMFWYRQDPGLGLRLIYFSYDVKMKEKGDIPEGYSVSREKKERFSLILESASTNQTSMYLCASTYGPQEGHQPQHFGDGTRLSIL.

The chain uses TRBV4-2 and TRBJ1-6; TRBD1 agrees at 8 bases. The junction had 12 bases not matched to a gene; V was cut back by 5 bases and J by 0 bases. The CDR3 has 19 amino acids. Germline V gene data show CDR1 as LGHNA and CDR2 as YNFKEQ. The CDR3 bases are TGTGCCAGCAGCACAGGGGGGCCCCAGGGGGCCTCCTATAATTCACCCCTCCACTTT. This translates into CASSTGGPQGASYNSPLHF.

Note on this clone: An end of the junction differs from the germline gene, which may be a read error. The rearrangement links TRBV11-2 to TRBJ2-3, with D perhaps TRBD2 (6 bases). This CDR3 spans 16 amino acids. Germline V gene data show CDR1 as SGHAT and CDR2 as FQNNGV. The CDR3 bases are TGTACCAGCAGCTTAGTACGGACTAAAAACACAGATACGCAGTATTTT. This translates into CTSSLVRTKNTDTQYF.

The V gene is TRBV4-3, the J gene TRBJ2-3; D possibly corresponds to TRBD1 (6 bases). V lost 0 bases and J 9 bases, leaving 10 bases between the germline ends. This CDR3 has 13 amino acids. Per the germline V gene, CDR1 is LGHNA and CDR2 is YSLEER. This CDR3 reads CASSQERQGTQYF. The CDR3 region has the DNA TGCGCCAGCAGCCAAGAGAGGCAGGGGACGCAGTATTTT.

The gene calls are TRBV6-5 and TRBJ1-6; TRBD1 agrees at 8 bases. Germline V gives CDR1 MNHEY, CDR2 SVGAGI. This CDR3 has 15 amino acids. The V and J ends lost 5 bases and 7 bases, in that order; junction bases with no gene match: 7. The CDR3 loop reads CASSPGRQGNSPLHF. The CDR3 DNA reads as TGTGCCAGCAGTCCGGGCCGACAGGGGAATTCACCCCTCCACTTT.

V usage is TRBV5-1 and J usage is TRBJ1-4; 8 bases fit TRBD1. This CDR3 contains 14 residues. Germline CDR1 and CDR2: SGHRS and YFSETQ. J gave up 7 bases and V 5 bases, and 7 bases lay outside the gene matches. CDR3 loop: CASSSGTGREKLFF. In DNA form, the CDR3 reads TGCGCCAGCAGTTCCGGGACAGGACGTGAAAAACTGTTTTTT. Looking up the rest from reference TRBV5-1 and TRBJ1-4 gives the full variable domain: KAGVTQTPRYLIKTRGQQVTLSCSPISGHRSVSWYQQTPGQGLQFLFEYFSETQRNKGNFPGRFSGRQFSNSRSEMNVSTLELGDSALYLCASSSGTGREKLFFGSGTQLSVL.

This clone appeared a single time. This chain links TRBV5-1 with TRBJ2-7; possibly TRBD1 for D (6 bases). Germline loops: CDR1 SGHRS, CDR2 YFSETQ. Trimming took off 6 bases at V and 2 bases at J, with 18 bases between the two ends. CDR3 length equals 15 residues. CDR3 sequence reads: CASTPLPAGAYEQYF. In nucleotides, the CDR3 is TGCGCCAGCACCCCCCTCCCGGCAGGGGCCTACGAGCAGTACTTC.

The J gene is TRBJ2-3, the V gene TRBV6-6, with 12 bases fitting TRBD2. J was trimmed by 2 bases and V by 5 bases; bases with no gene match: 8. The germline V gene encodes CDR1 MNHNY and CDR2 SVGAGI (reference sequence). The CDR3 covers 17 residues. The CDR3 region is CASSPSLAGGHTDTQYF. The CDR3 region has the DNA TGTGCCAGCAGTCCGTCACTAGCGGGGGGCCACACAGATACGCAGTATTTT.

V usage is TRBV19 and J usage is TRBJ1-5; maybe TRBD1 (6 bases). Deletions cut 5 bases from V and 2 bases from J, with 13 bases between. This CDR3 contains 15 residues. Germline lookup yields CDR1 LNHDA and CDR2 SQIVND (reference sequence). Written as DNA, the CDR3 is TGTGCCAGTAGTGTCCTCGCAGGGGGCAATCAGCCCCAGCATTTT. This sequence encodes CASSVLAGGNQPQHF.

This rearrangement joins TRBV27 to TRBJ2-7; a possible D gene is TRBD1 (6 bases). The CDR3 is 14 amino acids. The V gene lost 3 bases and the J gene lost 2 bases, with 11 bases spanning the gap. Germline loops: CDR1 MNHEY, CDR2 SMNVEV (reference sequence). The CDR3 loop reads CASSFQGLPYEQYF. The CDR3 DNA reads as TGTGCCAGCAGTTTTCAGGGGTTGCCCTACGAGCAGTACTTC.

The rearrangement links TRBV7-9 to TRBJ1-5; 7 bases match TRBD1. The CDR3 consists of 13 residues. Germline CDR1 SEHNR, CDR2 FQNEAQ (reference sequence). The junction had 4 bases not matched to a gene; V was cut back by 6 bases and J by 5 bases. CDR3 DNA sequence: TGTGCCAGCAGACGACAGGGAGATCAGCCCCAGCATTTT. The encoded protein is CASRRQGDQPQHF.